The 32 T cell receptor beta chains listed next were all sequenced from one sample in a study of blood T cell repertoires in COVID-19. The table came from immunoSEQ multiplex PCR; TCRdb's copy has only in-frame clones and leaves some out. Among about 150,000 clones listed, roughly 80% were seen once. The specimen was peripheral blood. Every receptor here comes from a woman aged 70-85 years with COVID-19, enrolled during active disease.

The sample holds a few counts of this clone. This sequence joins TRBV3-1 (or the pseudogene TRBV3-2) and TRBJ1-2; 11 positions match TRBD1. Germline assignment: CDR1 LGHDT and CDR2 YNNKEL (reference sequence). V shed 4 bases, J shed 4 bases, and the junction held 8 bases outside the gene matches. The CDR3 covers 16 residues. CDR3 residues: CASSPGRTGGRYGYTF. For the CDR3, the DNA is TGTGCCAGCAGCCCGGGTAGGACAGGGGGCCGCTATGGCTACACCTTC.

The chain has TRBV10-2 and TRBJ1-1; 8 positions match TRBD1. V gave up 1 base and J gave up 1 base; unmatched junction bases: 11. The germline CDR1 and CDR2 sequences are WSHSY and SAAADI. This CDR3 has 18 residues. CDR3 nucleotide sequence: TGCGCCAGCAGTGAGTTATGGACAGGGAAAAGTAGGAACACTGAAGCTTTCTTT. It yields the protein CASSELWTGKSRNTEAFF.

The chain employs TRBV19 and TRBJ1-5, with 12 nucleotides matching TRBD1. The germline V gene encodes CDR1 LNHDA and CDR2 SQIVND (reference sequence). The CDR3 runs 18 residues. The V segment lost 4 bases and the J segment 3 bases; nucleotides outside the gene matches: 10. The DNA of the CDR3 is TGTGCCAGTAGTAGGGTCCCGGGACAGGGGGCCGACAATCAGCCCCAGCATTTT. Amino acids: CASSRVPGQGADNQPQHF. The whole variable domain, filled in from reference TRBV19 and TRBJ1-5, reads DGGITQSPKYLFRKEGQNVTLSCEQNLNHDAMYWYRQDPGQGLRLIYYSQIVNDFQKGDIAEGYSVSREKKESFPLTVTSAQKNPTAFYLCASSRVPGQGADNQPQHFGDGTRLSIL.

This chain uses TRBV6-5 with TRBJ2-7, with TRBD1 as a possible D gene (6 bases). The ends were cut back, 5 bases at V and 0 bases at J, with 14 bases in the middle. The CDR3 has 15 residues. Germline V CDR1 and CDR2: MNHEY, SVGAGI. The CDR3, as DNA: TGTGCCAGCAGTCCAGGGGTCCCCTCCTCCTACGAGCAGTACTTC. This codes for CASSPGVPSSYEQYF.

The V call is TRBV7-8, the J call TRBJ2-3, with 7 nucleotides matching TRBD1. V lost 4 bases to trimming and J lost 4 bases; unmatched junction nucleotides: 14. CDR3 size: 17 residues. Looked up from germline, CDR1 is SGHVS and CDR2 is FQNEAQ. Here the CDR3 reads CASSSNRNRGAPDTQYF. As DNA, the CDR3 is TGTGCCAGCAGCTCAAATAGAAACAGGGGAGCCCCAGATACGCAGTATTTT. Variable domain in full (rest from reference TRBV7-8 and TRBJ2-3): GAGVSQSPRYKVAKRGQDVALRCDPISGHVSLFWYQQALGQGPEFLTYFQNEAQLDKSGLPSDRFFAERPEGSVSTLKIQRTQQEDSAVYLCASSSNRNRGAPDTQYFGPGTRLTVL.

V gene TRBV5-6 combines with J gene TRBJ2-7, with 8 bases matching TRBD1. V shed 5 bases, J shed 5 bases, and the junction held 9 bases outside the gene matches. This CDR3 is 14 amino acids long. The germline CDR1 and CDR2 sequences are SGHDT and YYEEEE. The CDR3 nucleotides read TGTGCCAGCAGAATGACAGGGGAGGCCCACGAGCAGTACTTC. Its protein product is CASRMTGEAHEQYF.

The chain couples TRBV6-6 to TRBJ1-3; TRBD1 matches at 10 bases. The CDR3 runs to 17 residues. V lost 5 bases to trimming and J lost 0 bases; unmatched junction nucleotides: 7. The germline CDR1 and CDR2 sequences are MNHNY and SVGAGI (reference sequence). The CDR3 sequence is CASSPGQGDLSGNTIYF. DNA for the CDR3: TGTGCCAGCAGTCCCGGACAGGGGGACCTCTCTGGAAACACCATATATTTT.

V gene TRBV7-8 combines with J gene TRBJ2-1, with D possibly matching TRBD2 (5 bases). This CDR3 has 16 amino acids. V lost 2 bases and J 2 bases, leaving 13 bases between the germline ends. CDR1 and CDR2 from the germline V gene are SGHVS and FQNEAQ. DNA for the CDR3: TGTGCCAGCAGCTTAAACGCGGGTCAGGCCTACAATGAGCAGTTCTTC. It is translated as CASSLNAGQAYNEQFF.

This chain connects TRBV5-1 to TRBJ2-7, with 8 bases aligning to TRBD2. The junction had 7 bases not matched to a gene; V was cut back by 3 bases and J by 2 bases. Germline V gives CDR1 SGHRS, CDR2 YFSETQ. The CDR3 length is 15 residues. The CDR3 sequence is CASSYRAGEAYEQYF. CDR3 nucleotide sequence: TGCGCCAGCAGCTACCGAGCGGGAGAGGCCTACGAGCAGTACTTC.

The chain employs TRBV12-3 or TRBV12-4 and TRBJ2-3; a weak D match, TRBD2 (5 bases). The ends were cut back, 7 bases at V and 1 base at J, with 9 bases in the middle. This CDR3 spans 13 amino acids. CDR3 sequence: CASNLGGTDTQYF. DNA for the CDR3: TGTGCCAGCAACTTGGGAGGCACAGATACGCAGTATTTT.

V gene TRBV30 combines with J gene TRBJ1-1, with no clear D. V lost 1 base and J 4 bases, leaving 13 bases between the germline ends. CDR3 length: 14 residues. Germline CDR1 is GTSNPN and CDR2 is SVGIG (reference sequence). DNA for the CDR3: TGTGCCTGGAGTGGTCTTTCGGAGGGCACTGAAGCTTTCTTT. This codes for CAWSGLSEGTEAFF.

This chain joins TRBV11-2 and TRBJ2-7; D perhaps matches TRBD2 (6 bases). This CDR3 spans 14 amino acids. In germline, CDR1 is SGHAT, CDR2 FQNNGV. Trimming pared 2 bases from V and 4 bases from J, leaving 12 bases between. The CDR3: CASSLRGKTYEQYF. As DNA, the CDR3 is TGTGCCAGCAGCTTACGGGGGAAAACGTACGAGCAGTACTTC.

The rearrangement joins TRBV6-6 to TRBJ1-2; D gene uncertain. This CDR3 has 12 amino acids. V was shortened by 1 base and J by 7 bases, with 7 bases between the two germline ends. CDR1 is MNHNY, CDR2 SVGAGI, per germline (reference sequence). CDR3 amino acids: CASSYLQSGYTF. Here the CDR3 DNA reads TGTGCCAGCAGTTACTTACAGAGTGGCTACACCTTC.

The rearrangement joins TRBV11-2 to TRBJ2-1; TRBD1 agrees at 9 bases. Germline values: CDR1 SGHAT, CDR2 FQNNGV. The CDR3 sequence is 16 residues long. V shed 2 bases and J 4 bases; nucleotides not matched to a gene: 6. The CDR3 here is CASSLLGQGIYNEQFF. CDR3 in DNA: TGTGCCAGCAGCTTATTAGGACAGGGGATTTACAATGAGCAGTTCTTC.

The rearrangement links TRBV18 to TRBJ1-3; D may be TRBD1 (5 bases). With 2 bases removed from V and 6 bases from J, the gap between germline ends came to 11 bases. The CDR3 contains 14 residues. CDR1 and CDR2 from the germline V gene are KGHSH and LQKENI. CDR3 in amino acids: CASSPSVGQNTIYF. CDR3 sequence (DNA): TGTGCCAGCTCACCATCTGTCGGACAAAACACCATATATTTT.

CDR3 region: CASSYGGALRNSPLHF. CDR3 sequence (DNA): TGTGCCAGCAGTTACGGGGGGGCGCTCAGGAATTCACCCCTCCACTTT. V gene TRBV6-6 combines with J gene TRBJ1-6; a possible D gene is TRBD1 (6 bases). This CDR3 spans 16 amino acids. Germline V CDR1 and CDR2: MNHNY, SVGAGI (reference sequence). V was trimmed by 2 bases and J by 7 bases, leaving 15 bases between them.

The rearrangement joins TRBV7-8 to TRBJ2-7, with D maybe TRBD1 (5 bases). The CDR3 consists of 13 residues. Germline V gene data show CDR1 as SGHVS and CDR2 as FQNEAQ. V lost 3 bases, J lost 1 base, and 7 bases lay in between. CDR3 bases: TGTGCCAGCAGCTTCGACAGATCCTACGAGCAGTACTTC. It codes for CASSFDRSYEQYF.

V gene TRBV15 combines with J gene TRBJ1-2, with TRBD1 matching 8 bases. In germline, CDR1 is LNHNV, CDR2 YYDKDF (reference sequence). The CDR3 extends over 14 amino acids. V lost 1 base and J lost 4; bases outside the gene matches: 2. The CDR3 DNA reads as TGTGCCACCAGCAGAGCAGGGGGCGGCTATGGCTACACCTTC. This sequence encodes CATSRAGGGYGYTF.

The chain links TRBV5-4 to TRBJ1-2; a possible D gene is TRBD1 (5 bases). This CDR3 is 15 amino acids long. The germline CDR1 and CDR2 sequences are SGHNT and YYREEE (reference sequence). V dropped 3 bases and J dropped 4 bases, with 16 bases sitting between them. The CDR3 sequence is CASSSTDFPPYGYTF. CDR3 nucleotides: TGTGCCAGCAGCTCGACAGATTTTCCTCCCTATGGCTACACCTTC.

This clone appeared once. The CDR3 coding sequence is TGTGCCAGCAGCGCGGGCTCGGGGGAAGAGACCCAGTACTTC. Protein product: CASSAGSGEETQYF. J is TRBJ2-5 and V is TRBV5-4; D perhaps matches TRBD2 (6 bases). V was pared by 4 bases and J by 3 bases, with 13 bases between. This CDR3 is 14 amino acids long. Per the germline V gene, CDR1 is SGHNT and CDR2 is YYREEE (reference sequence).

The rearrangement uses TRBV28 and TRBJ1-5, with 7 bases fitting TRBD1. The V segment lost 6 bases and the J segment 6 bases; nucleotides outside the gene matches: 14. The CDR3 is 16 residues long. Germline V gene data show CDR1 as MDHEN and CDR2 as SYDVKM. DNA of the CDR3: TGTGCCAGCAGGCCCCGACAGGGACTGGGGACTCAGCCCCAGCATTTT. Its protein product is CASRPRQGLGTQPQHF.

This rearrangement joins TRBV6-2 or TRBV6-3 to TRBJ1-1, with a weak D call TRBD1 (6 bases). V lost 4 bases to trimming and J lost 0 bases, with 15 bases between them. Germline values: CDR1 MNHEY, CDR2 SVGEGT. The CDR3 is 16 residues long. In DNA, the CDR3 is TGTGCCAGCAGTTCAAGGGGACACTTCATGAACACTGAAGCTTTCTTT. The encoded protein is CASSSRGHFMNTEAFF.

V is TRBV27 and J is TRBJ2-7, with TRBD2 matching 10 bases. CDR1 is MNHEY and CDR2 is SMNVEV in the germline V gene (reference sequence). V shed 6 bases, J shed 4 bases, and the junction held 6 bases outside the gene matches. This CDR3 comprises 14 residues. DNA of the CDR3: TGTGCCAGCAGAATAAGCGGGGGGGTGTACGAGCAGTACTTC. It encodes CASRISGGVYEQYF.

The CDR3 sequence: CASSYRDPRTDTQYF. CDR3 DNA sequence: TGTGCCAGCAGTTACAGGGACCCCAGGACAGATACGCAGTATTTT. The rearrangement joins TRBV28 to TRBJ2-3, with D maybe TRBD1 (6 bases). This CDR3 contains 15 residues. Germline V gene data show CDR1 as MDHEN and CDR2 as SYDVKM. Trimming took off 4 bases at V and 3 bases at J, with 14 bases between the two ends. The entire variable domain, with the rest obtained from reference TRBV28 and TRBJ2-3, is as follows: DVKVTQSSRYLVKRTGEKVFLECVQDMDHENMFWYRQDPGLGLRLIYFSYDVKMKEKGDIPEGYSVSREKKERFSLILESASTNQTSMYLCASSYRDPRTDTQYFGPGTRLTVL.

The gene calls are TRBV3-1 (or the pseudogene TRBV3-2) and TRBJ1-6, with D possibly matching TRBD1 (6 bases). The V end lost 5 bases, the J end lost 8 bases, and 13 bases lay between the germline ends. CDR3 size: 14 residues. Germline CDR1 is LGHDT and CDR2 is YNNKEL (reference sequence). CDR3 in amino acids: CASSNRAKDSPLHF. The CDR3 DNA reads as TGTGCCAGCAGCAACAGGGCTAAGGATTCACCCCTCCACTTT.

The J gene is TRBJ1-3, the V gene TRBV6-5, with 7 positions matching TRBD1. Losses at the gene ends were 6 bases for V and 0 bases for J; bases not matched to a gene: 5. The CDR3 runs 15 residues. Germline V gene lookup returns CDR1 MNHEY and CDR2 SVGAGI. DNA of the CDR3: TGTGCCAGCAGCTACAGGGGAAACTCTGGAAACACCATATATTTT. Translated, it gives CASSYRGNSGNTIYF.

The rearrangement uses TRBV5-1 and TRBJ1-1; 8 bases line up with TRBD1. The CDR3 has 16 amino acids. Germline-derived CDR1 and CDR2 are SGHRS and YFSETQ. V gave up 4 bases and J gave up 1 base; unmatched junction bases: 9. This CDR3 is CASSQTGEVANTEAFF. The CDR3 region has the DNA TGCGCCAGCAGCCAGACAGGGGAGGTGGCGAACACTGAAGCTTTCTTT.

The rearrangement joins TRBV6-6 to TRBJ2-7; 7 nucleotides align to TRBD2. The germline V gene has CDR1 MNHNY and CDR2 SVGAGI (reference sequence). V was clipped by 4 bases and J by 0 bases; unmatched bases: 6. CDR3 size: 15 residues. The CDR3 coding sequence is TGTGCCAGCAGTTCCGGGGGGTCCCTCTCCTACGAGCAGTACTTC. Protein: CASSSGGSLSYEQYF.

DNA of the CDR3: TGCGCCAGCAGCTTGCGGCGGGGAGCGGACACCGGGGAGCTGTTTTTT. It yields the protein CASSLRRGADTGELFF. The chain carries TRBV5-1 and TRBJ2-2; a weak D match, TRBD2 (6 bases). Germline V gene sequence: CDR1 SGHRS, CDR2 YFSETQ. The ends were cut back, 1 base at V and 3 bases at J, with 13 bases in the middle. The CDR3 has 16 residues.

This clone appeared a few times. The V gene is TRBV2, the J gene TRBJ1-4; no definite D call. Germline CDR1 reads SNHLY; CDR2 reads FYNNEI. Trimming took 8 bases from V and 5 from J, leaving 24 bases between them. The CDR3 runs to 17 residues. The CDR3 here is CASLAFLGRRMNEKLFF. As DNA, the CDR3 is TGTGCCAGCCTAGCATTCCTCGGCCGACGAATGAATGAAAAACTGTTTTTT.

The chain is built from TRBV19 and TRBJ2-2; 10 nucleotides match TRBD1. The CDR3 covers 18 residues. Losses at the gene ends were 6 bases for V and 4 bases for J; bases not matched to a gene: 14. CDR1 LNHDA and CDR2 SQIVND come from the germline V gene (reference sequence). The CDR3 here is CASRLEWTGGRGTGELFF. The CDR3 nucleotides are TGTGCCAGTAGGTTAGAATGGACAGGGGGACGTGGCACCGGGGAGCTGTTTTTT.

V is TRBV3-1 (or the pseudogene TRBV3-2) and J is TRBJ1-1; D call uncertain. CDR1 and CDR2 from the germline V gene are LGHDT and YNNKEL (reference sequence). The CDR3 loop spans 14 amino acids. Trimming stripped 3 bases from V and 1 base from J, with 9 bases between. The CDR3 loop reads CASSHRVANTEAFF. CDR3 coding DNA: TGTGCCAGCAGCCATCGGGTGGCGAACACTGAAGCTTTCTTT.